This record concerns one T cell receptor beta chain sequence. Antigen specificity is unknown. The data belong to a study of CD8+ T cells in alopecia areata. As for treatment: oral pan-JAK inhibitor, 5-10 mg twice daily. Alopecia areata patients gave lesional scalp punch biopsies and peripheral blood samples. CDR3 length: 14 residues. Trimming pared 1 base from V and 12 bases from J, leaving 13 bases between. From germline, CDR1 is KGHSH and CDR2 LQKENI. The study's findings and limits: The study found that many expanded lesional clones persisted in scalp and blood during tofacitinib. Lesional scalp, especially alopecia totalis/universalis, showed higher clonality than normal scalp.

TCR sequencing used cDNA made by reverse transcription of extracted RNA. The protocol was immunoSEQ multiplex PCR, while the TCRdb copy is restricted to in-frame clones and leaves out a portion. Of about 210,000 clones listed, over 60% were seen once; the top ten hold 4% to 5%. This specimen was CD4+ T cells sorted from blood, taken at week 4, from a patient treated with tofacitinib. J is TRBJ1-6 and V is TRBV18; D unclear. This clonotype was sampled from a human donor with alopecia areata. CDR3 sequence (DNA): TGTGCCAGCTCACCACAAGACTCCCATGGACCCCTCCACTTT. This translates into CASSPQDSHGPLHF.